Presented here are 20 T cell receptor beta chains from one specimen sequenced in a study of T cell responses to AZD1222 COVID-19 vaccine (TCRdb year 2021). Libraries came from the immunoSEQ multiplex PCR assay. Sourced from immuneACCESS, this table was stored by TCRdb with only in-frame sequences that have V and J called. A share of the clones is absent; for the studies checked, an unresolved V gene accounts for under half, and the remainder has no known explanation. The sample table records approximately 140,000 clones; roughly 87% of these occur just once. 4.5% to 6.5% of the sample is taken by the ten largest. The time point label here, explained by the study, means: baseline before first vaccination. Material: peripheral blood, obtained on day 0 of AZD1222 vaccination. The receptors here all came from an adult in good health.

The chain uses TRBV28 and TRBJ2-7, with D tentatively TRBD2 (6 bases). The CDR3 spans 13 residues. Germline V lookup: CDR1 MDHEN, CDR2 SYDVKM. V was cut by 4 bases and J by 2 bases, with 9 bases left in between. CDR3 residues: CASSSPGAYEQYF. Here the CDR3 DNA reads TGTGCCAGCAGTTCCCCGGGAGCCTACGAGCAGTACTTC.

The CDR3 DNA follows: TGCGCCAGCAGCCAAGATCCCCGGACTAGCGGGAGGGCCGGAGAGCAGTTCTTC. This translates into CASSQDPRTSGRAGEQFF. V and J are TRBV4-3 and TRBJ2-1, with 15 bases that match TRBD2. V dropped 0 bases and J dropped 10; count of bases not matched to a gene: 10. The CDR3 is 18 residues long. Germline assignment: CDR1 LGHNA and CDR2 YSLEER.

This chain connects TRBV5-6 to TRBJ2-7; no clear D gene. V was trimmed by 4 bases and J by 9 bases, leaving 11 bases between them. CDR1 and CDR2 from the germline V gene are SGHDT and YYEEEE. The CDR3 has 11 amino acids. The CDR3 coding sequence is TGTGCCAGCAGCACTGGAGCCTTGCAGTACTTC. Translated: CASSTGALQYF.

The rearrangement links TRBV20-1 to TRBJ1-5; 7 bases are shared with TRBD1. V shed 3 bases and J 5 bases; nucleotides not matched to a gene: 4. This CDR3 region has 13 residues. From germline, CDR1 is DFQATT and CDR2 SNEGSKA (reference sequence). CDR3 region: CSASDRVYQPQHF. The CDR3 nucleotides read TGCAGTGCTAGTGACAGGGTCTATCAGCCCCAGCATTTT.

The rearrangement links TRBV3-1 (or the pseudogene TRBV3-2) to TRBJ2-3; 8 bases agree with TRBD1. V lost 3 bases to trimming and J lost 5 bases; unmatched junction nucleotides: 1. The CDR3 runs 13 residues. Germline CDR1 and CDR2: LGHDT and YNNKEL (reference sequence). The chain's CDR3 is CASSHTGGDTQYF. The CDR3, as DNA: TGTGCCAGCAGCCATACAGGGGGAGATACGCAGTATTTT.

The genes are TRBV15 and TRBJ1-4; D possibly corresponds to TRBD1 (6 bases). The germline gives CDR1 LNHNV, CDR2 YYDKDF (reference sequence). V was trimmed by 0 bases and J by 6 bases, leaving 14 bases between them. CDR3 size: 16 residues. DNA of the CDR3: TGTGCCACCAGCAGAGAGAAGGGAGGGGGTGATGAAAAACTGTTTTTT. Its protein product is CATSREKGGGDEKLFF.

This clone was counted a single time. The chain is built from TRBV18 and TRBJ1-1; D is ambiguous. The V gene lost 3 bases and the J gene lost 2 bases, with 16 bases spanning the gap. The CDR3 is 16 amino acids. CDR1 is KGHSH and CDR2 is LQKENI in the germline V gene. The CDR3 loop reads CASSPYSTRPNTEAFF. DNA for the CDR3: TGTGCCAGCTCACCTTACTCGACAAGACCAAACACTGAAGCTTTCTTT.

The chain is built from TRBV5-1 and TRBJ1-1, with 7 nucleotides matching TRBD1. This CDR3 comprises 13 residues. Germline values: CDR1 SGHRS, CDR2 YFSETQ. V dropped 1 base and J dropped 12; count of bases not matched to a gene: 9. The CDR3 spells CASSLSGDRAPFF. CDR3 DNA: TGCGCCAGCAGCTTGTCGGGTGACAGGGCACCTTTCTTT.

V gene TRBV9 combines with J gene TRBJ2-7; possibly TRBD2 for D (5 bases). Germline-derived CDR1 and CDR2 are SGDLS and YYNGEE. The germline V and J ends were trimmed by 4 bases and 3 bases, with 14 bases remaining between them. The length of the CDR3 is 14 residues. CDR3 DNA sequence: TGTGCCAGCAGCCACTGGAACGGGAACTACGAGCAGTACTTC. It translates to CASSHWNGNYEQYF.

The chain couples TRBV24-1 to TRBJ1-2, with 9 bases fitting TRBD1. Germline CDR1 reads KGHDR; CDR2 reads SFDVKD. J was trimmed by 2 bases and V by 5 bases; bases with no gene match: 2. There are 14 residues in the CDR3. CDR3 nucleotide sequence: TGTGCCACCAGTGCGGGACAGGGAAACTATGGCTACACCTTC. Its protein product is CATSAGQGNYGYTF.

The chain has TRBV19 and TRBJ1-2, with D tentatively TRBD1 (5 bases). CDR1 and CDR2 from the germline V gene are LNHDA and SQIVND (reference sequence). Trimming took off 3 bases at V and 8 bases at J, with 13 bases between the two ends. The CDR3 has 13 amino acids. The CDR3 DNA is TGTGCCAGTAGTATCAGCCAGGGACTAGGCTACACCTTC. Amino acid sequence: CASSISQGLGYTF.

This chain connects TRBV28 to TRBJ2-7, with TRBD1 identical over 7 bases. The CDR3 covers 16 residues. Per the germline V gene, CDR1 is MDHEN and CDR2 is SYDVKM. V was pared by 5 bases and J by 1 base, with 11 bases of the junction left unmatched. The CDR3 loop reads CASSGYRGHTSYEQYF. The DNA of the CDR3 is TGTGCCAGCAGTGGATACAGGGGTCATACTTCCTACGAGCAGTACTTC.

This chain connects TRBV7-2 to TRBJ1-5; D unresolved. The V end was cut by 2 bases, the J end by 0 bases, with 8 bases between. Germline loops: CDR1 SGHTA, CDR2 FQGNSA. This CDR3 has 15 residues. CDR3 sequence (DNA): TGTGCCAGCAGCTTAAGTGCGGATAGCAATCAGCCCCAGCATTTT. This gives the protein CASSLSADSNQPQHF. Variable domain in full (rest from reference TRBV7-2 and TRBJ1-5): GAGVSQSPSNKVTEKGKDVELRCDPISGHTALYWYRQSLGQGLEFLIYFQGNSAPDKSGLPSDRFSAERTGGSVSTLTIQRTQQEDSAVYLCASSLSADSNQPQHFGDGTRLSIL.

The chain recombines TRBV28 with TRBJ1-2; D may be TRBD1 (5 bases). From germline, CDR1 is MDHEN and CDR2 SYDVKM. Trimming left V 2 bases short and J 3 bases short, with 7 bases between. This CDR3 region has 13 residues. CDR3 DNA: TGTGCCAGCAGTTTACAGGGTCACTATGGCTACACCTTC. Its protein product is CASSLQGHYGYTF.

V and J are TRBV27 and TRBJ1-2, with TRBD1 matching 7 bases. Germline loops: CDR1 MNHEY, CDR2 SMNVEV (reference sequence). The CDR3 loop spans 15 amino acids. Trimming at V came to 4 bases and at J to 8 bases, leaving 13 bases not matched to a gene. The DNA for the CDR3 is TGTGCCAGCAGTTCGCCATCTACAGGGGAGTACGGCTACACCTTC. Its translation: CASSSPSTGEYGYTF.

The chain recombines TRBV18 with TRBJ2-1; the D gene is possibly TRBD2 (5 bases). CDR1 and CDR2 (germline): KGHSH, LQKENI. The CDR3 covers 15 residues. The ends were cut back, 3 bases at V and 0 bases at J, with 9 bases in the middle. This CDR3 reads CASSPGESSYNEQFF. The CDR3 DNA sequence: TGTGCCAGCTCACCCGGGGAGAGCTCCTACAATGAGCAGTTCTTC.

On this clone itself: At one boundary the junction diverges from the germline segment, which might be a read error. The chain couples TRBV7-3 to TRBJ2-1; tentatively, D is TRBD1 (7 bases). Germline assignment: CDR1 SGHTA and CDR2 FQGTGA. CDR3 length: 15 residues. CDR3 in DNA: TGTGTCAGCAGCCCCAGGGGGGCTTTACCCAATGAGCAGTTCTTC. Translating gives CVSSPRGALPNEQFF.

This rearrangement joins TRBV18 to TRBJ2-6, with 7 bases lining up with TRBD1. Germline V gene data show CDR1 as KGHSH and CDR2 as LQKENI. The CDR3 consists of 15 residues. Trimming cost V 2 bases and J 3 bases; bases outside gene matches: 1. As DNA, the CDR3 is TGTGCCAGCTCACCAACAGGGGTTGGGGCCAACGTCCTGACTTTC. Translated: CASSPTGVGANVLTF. Based on the CDR3 plus reference TRBV18 and TRBJ2-6, the full variable domain is NAGVMQNPRHLVRRRGQEARLRCSPMKGHSHVYWYRQLPEEGLKFMVYLQKENIIDESGMPKERFSAEFPKEGPSILRIQQVVRGDSAAYFCASSPTGVGANVLTFGAGSRLTVL.

V is TRBV19 and J is TRBJ1-4; 8 nucleotides align to TRBD1. CDR1 and CDR2 from the germline V gene are LNHDA and SQIVND (reference sequence). CDR3 size: 14 residues. V was clipped by 5 bases and J by 7 bases; unmatched bases: 6. CDR3 sequence reads: CASSLAGGPEKLFF. As DNA, the CDR3 is TGTGCCAGTAGTCTGGCAGGGGGCCCTGAAAAACTGTTTTTT.

The V gene is TRBV29-1, the J gene TRBJ2-7; 7 nucleotides agree with TRBD1. The CDR3 spans 14 residues. The germline CDR1 and CDR2 sequences are SQVTM and ANQGSEA. The V segment lost 1 base and the J segment 1 base; nucleotides outside the gene matches: 4. The CDR3 spells CSVEAAGGSYEQYF. For the CDR3, the DNA is TGCAGCGTTGAAGCGGCAGGGGGATCCTACGAGCAGTACTTC.